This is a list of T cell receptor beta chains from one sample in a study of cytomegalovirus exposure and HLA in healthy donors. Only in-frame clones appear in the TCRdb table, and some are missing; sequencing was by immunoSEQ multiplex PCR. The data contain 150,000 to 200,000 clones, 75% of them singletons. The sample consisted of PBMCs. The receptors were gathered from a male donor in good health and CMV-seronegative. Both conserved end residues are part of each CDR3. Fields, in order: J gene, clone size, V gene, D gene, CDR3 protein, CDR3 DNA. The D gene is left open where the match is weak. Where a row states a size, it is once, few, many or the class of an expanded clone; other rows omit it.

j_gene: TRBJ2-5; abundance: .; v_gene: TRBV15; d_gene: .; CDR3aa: CATSRDTGETQYF; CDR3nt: TGTGCCACCAGCAGAGATACGGGAGAGACCCAGTACTTC
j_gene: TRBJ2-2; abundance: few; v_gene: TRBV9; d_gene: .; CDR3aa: CASSPLANIGAGELFF; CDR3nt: TGTGCCAGCAGCCCTTTGGCTAACATAGGGGCCGGGGAGCTGTTTTTT
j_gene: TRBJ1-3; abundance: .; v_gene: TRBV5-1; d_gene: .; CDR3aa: CASSFRGVGNTIYF; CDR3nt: TGCGCCAGCAGCTTCCGGGGGGTCGGAAACACCATATATTTT
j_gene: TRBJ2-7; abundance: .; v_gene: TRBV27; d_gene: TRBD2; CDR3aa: CASTPGTTGGYEQYF; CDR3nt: TGTGCCAGCACACCAGGGACTACCGGGGGCTACGAGCAGTACTTC
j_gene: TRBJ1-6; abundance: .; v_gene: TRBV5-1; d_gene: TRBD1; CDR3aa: CASSLAPGGNSPLHF; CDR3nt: TGCGCCAGCAGCTTGGCCCCAGGGGGTAATTCACCCCTCCACTTT
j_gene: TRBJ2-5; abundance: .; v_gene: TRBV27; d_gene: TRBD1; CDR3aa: CASSLYRGESAQYF; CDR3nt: TGTGCCAGCAGTTTATACAGGGGCGAATCGGCCCAGTACTTC
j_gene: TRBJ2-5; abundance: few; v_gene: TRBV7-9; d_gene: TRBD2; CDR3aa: CASSSGGTSGLETQYF; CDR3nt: TGTGCCAGCAGCTCGGGGGGGACTAGCGGCCTGGAGACCCAGTACTTC
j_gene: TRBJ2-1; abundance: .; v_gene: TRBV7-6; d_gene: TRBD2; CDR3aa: CASSLSLVNSGEQFF; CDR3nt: TGTGCCAGCAGCTTAAGTCTCGTCAATAGCGGGGAGCAGTTCTTC
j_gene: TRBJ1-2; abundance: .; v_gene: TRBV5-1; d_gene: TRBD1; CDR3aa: CASSLQPGQGAGGYTF; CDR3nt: TGCGCCAGCAGCCTCCAACCGGGACAGGGGGCGGGTGGCTACACCTTC
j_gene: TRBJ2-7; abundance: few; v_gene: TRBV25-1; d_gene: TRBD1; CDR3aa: CASSEAGTGFHEQYF; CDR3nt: TGTGCCAGCAGTGAAGCCGGGACAGGGTTTCACGAGCAGTACTTC
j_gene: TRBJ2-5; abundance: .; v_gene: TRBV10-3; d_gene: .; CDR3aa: CAISESTGNQETQYF; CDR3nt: TGTGCCATCAGTGAGTCGACAGGAAACCAAGAGACCCAGTACTTC
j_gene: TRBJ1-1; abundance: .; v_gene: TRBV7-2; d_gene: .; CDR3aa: CASREAANTEAFF; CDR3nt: TGTGCCAGCAGGGAGGCGGCGAACACTGAAGCTTTCTTT
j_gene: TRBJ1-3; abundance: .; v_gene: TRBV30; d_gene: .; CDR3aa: CAWSPTGSSGNTIYF; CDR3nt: TGTGCCTGGAGTCCTACAGGGAGCTCTGGAAACACCATATATTTT
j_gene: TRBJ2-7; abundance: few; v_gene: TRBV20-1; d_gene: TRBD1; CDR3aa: CSGQGPYEQYF; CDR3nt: TGCTCCGGACAGGGCCCCTACGAGCAGTACTTC
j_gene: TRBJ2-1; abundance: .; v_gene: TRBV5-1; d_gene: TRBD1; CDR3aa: CASSLGQGDYNEQFF; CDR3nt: TGCGCCAGCAGCCTGGGACAGGGGGATTACAATGAGCAGTTCTTC
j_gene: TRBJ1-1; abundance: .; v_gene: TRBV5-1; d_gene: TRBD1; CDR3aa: CASSLGILTGALTTEAFF; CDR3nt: TGCGCCAGCAGCTTGGGGATTTTAACAGGGGCGCTTACCACTGAAGCTTTCTTT
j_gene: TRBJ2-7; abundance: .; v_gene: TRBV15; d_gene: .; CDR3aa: CATSRDIYEQYF; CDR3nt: TGTGCCACCAGCAGAGATATTTACGAGCAGTACTTC
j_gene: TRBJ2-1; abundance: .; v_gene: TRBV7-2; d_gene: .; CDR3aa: CASSLARDSYNEQFF; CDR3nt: TGTGCCAGCAGCTTAGCGCGGGACAGTTACAATGAGCAGTTCTTC
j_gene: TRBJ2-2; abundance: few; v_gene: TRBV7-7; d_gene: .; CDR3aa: CASSRMGGGELFF; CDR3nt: TGTGCCAGCAGCCGGATGGGGGGCGGGGAGCTGTTTTTT
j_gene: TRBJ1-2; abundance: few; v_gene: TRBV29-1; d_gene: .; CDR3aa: CSVFRQGYGYTF; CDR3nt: TGCAGCGTTTTTCGCCAGGGCTATGGCTACACCTTC
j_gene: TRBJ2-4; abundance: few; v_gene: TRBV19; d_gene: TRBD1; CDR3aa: CASSGQGIGENIQYF; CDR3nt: TGTGCCAGTAGTGGACAGGGTATTGGGGAAAACATTCAGTACTTC
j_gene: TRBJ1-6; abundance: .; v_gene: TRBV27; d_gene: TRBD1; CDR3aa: CASSRQGDSYNSPLHF; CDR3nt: TGTGCCAGCAGTCGGCAGGGGGATTCCTATAATTCACCCCTCCACTTT
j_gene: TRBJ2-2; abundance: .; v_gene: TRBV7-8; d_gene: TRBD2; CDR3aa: CAAGRASGNRELFF; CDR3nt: TGTGCCGCCGGCCGGGCTAGCGGGAACCGGGAGCTGTTTTTT
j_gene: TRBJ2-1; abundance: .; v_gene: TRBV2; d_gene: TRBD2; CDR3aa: CASSERLAGINEQFF; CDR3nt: TGTGCCAGCAGTGAGAGGCTAGCGGGGATAAATGAGCAGTTCTTC
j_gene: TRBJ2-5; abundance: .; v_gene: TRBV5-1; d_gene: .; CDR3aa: CASSLVASAQGTQYF; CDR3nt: TGCGCCAGCAGCTTGGTGGCTAGCGCCCAAGGGACCCAGTACTTC
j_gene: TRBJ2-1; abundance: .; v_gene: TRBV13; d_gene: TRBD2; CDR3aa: CASSLFGLVNNEQFF; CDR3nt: TGTGCCAGCAGCTTATTTGGACTAGTCAACAATGAGCAGTTCTTC
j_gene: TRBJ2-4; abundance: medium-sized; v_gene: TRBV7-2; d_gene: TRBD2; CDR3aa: CASSPNGLAGVQTKNIQYF; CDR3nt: TGTGCCAGCAGCCCTAATGGACTAGCGGGAGTCCAAACCAAAAACATTCAGTACTTC
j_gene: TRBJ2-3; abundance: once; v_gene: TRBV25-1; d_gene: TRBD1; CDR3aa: CASSGTGTDTQYF; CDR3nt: TGTGCCAGCAGTGGGACAGGGACAGATACGCAGTATTTT
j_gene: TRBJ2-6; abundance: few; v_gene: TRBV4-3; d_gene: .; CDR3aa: CASSQDGIRVRSGANVLTF; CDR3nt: TGCGCCAGCAGCCAAGATGGGATCAGGGTCCGCTCTGGGGCCAACGTCCTGACTTTC
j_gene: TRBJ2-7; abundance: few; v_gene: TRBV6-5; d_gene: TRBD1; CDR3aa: CASRTGTARYEQYF; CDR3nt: TGTGCCAGCAGAACCGGGACAGCAAGATACGAGCAGTACTTC
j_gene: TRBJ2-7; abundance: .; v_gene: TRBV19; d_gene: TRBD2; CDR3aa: CASSIAGSSYEQYF; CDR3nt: TGTGCCAGCTCAATAGCGGGTAGCTCCTACGAGCAGTACTTC
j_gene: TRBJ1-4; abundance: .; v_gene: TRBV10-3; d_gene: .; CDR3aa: CAISEQGRSKKLFF; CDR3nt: TGTGCCATCAGTGAGCAGGGAAGATCAAAGAAACTGTTTTTT
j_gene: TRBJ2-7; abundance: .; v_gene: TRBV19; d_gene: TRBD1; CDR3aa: CASKAGQGSYEQYF; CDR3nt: TGTGCCAGTAAAGCGGGACAGGGATCCTACGAGCAGTACTTC
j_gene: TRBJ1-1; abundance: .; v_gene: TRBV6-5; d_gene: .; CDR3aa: CASRKGTGSTEAFF; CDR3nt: TGTGCCAGCAGAAAGGGGACCGGGAGCACTGAAGCTTTCTTT
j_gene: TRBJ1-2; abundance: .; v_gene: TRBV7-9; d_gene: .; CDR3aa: CASSSLSLGGGGYTF; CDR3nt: TGTGCCAGCAGCTCCCTAAGTTTGGGGGGTGGTGGCTACACCTTC
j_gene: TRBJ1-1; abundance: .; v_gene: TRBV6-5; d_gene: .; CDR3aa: CASSDPTGNTEAFF; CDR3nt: TGTGCCAGCAGTGACCCGACGGGTAACACTGAAGCTTTCTTT
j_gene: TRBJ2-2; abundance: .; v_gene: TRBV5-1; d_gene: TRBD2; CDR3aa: CASSLVGLAGGGGELFF; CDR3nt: TGCGCCAGCAGCTTGGTGGGACTAGCGGGAGGAGGCGGGGAGCTGTTTTTT
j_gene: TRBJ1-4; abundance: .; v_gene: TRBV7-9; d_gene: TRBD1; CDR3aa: CASSPGTGTKEKLFF; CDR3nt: TGTGCCAGCAGCCCGGGGACAGGGACGAAGGAAAAACTGTTTTTT
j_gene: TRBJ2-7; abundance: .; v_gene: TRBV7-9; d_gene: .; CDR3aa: CASITITPYEQYF; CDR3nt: TGTGCCAGCATCACAATAACCCCCTACGAGCAGTACTTC
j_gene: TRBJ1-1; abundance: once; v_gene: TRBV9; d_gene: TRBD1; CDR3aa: CAGGQPNTEAFF; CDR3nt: TGTGCCGGGGGACAGCCGAACACTGAAGCTTTCTTT
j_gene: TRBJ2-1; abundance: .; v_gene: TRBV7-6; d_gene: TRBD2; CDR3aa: CASSSGRGTYNEQFF; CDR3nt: TGTGCCAGCAGCAGCGGGAGAGGCACCTACAATGAGCAGTTCTTC
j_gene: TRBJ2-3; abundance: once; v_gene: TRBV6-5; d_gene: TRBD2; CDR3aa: CASSLAGYTTDTQYF; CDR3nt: TGTGCCAGCAGTTTAGCGGGGTACACCACAGATACGCAGTATTTT
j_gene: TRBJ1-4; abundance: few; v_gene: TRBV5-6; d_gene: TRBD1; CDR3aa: CASSLGQGDEKLFF; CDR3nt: TGTGCCAGCAGCCTAGGACAGGGTGATGAAAAACTGTTTTTT
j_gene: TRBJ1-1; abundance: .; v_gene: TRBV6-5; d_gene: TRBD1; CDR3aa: CASSLDRVNTEAFF; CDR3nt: TGTGCCAGCAGTTTAGACAGGGTGAACACTGAAGCTTTCTTT
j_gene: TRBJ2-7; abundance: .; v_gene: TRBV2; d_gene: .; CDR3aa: CASLGGEQYF; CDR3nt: TGTGCCAGCTTGGGGGGCGAGCAGTACTTC
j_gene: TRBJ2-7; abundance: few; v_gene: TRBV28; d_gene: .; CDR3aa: CASSLSNSGSYEQYF; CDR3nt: TGTGCCAGCAGTTTATCGAACAGCGGATCCTACGAGCAGTACTTC
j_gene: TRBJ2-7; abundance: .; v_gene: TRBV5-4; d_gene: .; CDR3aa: CASSLAVSAHEQYF; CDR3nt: TGTGCCAGCAGCTTGGCAGTTAGCGCCCACGAGCAGTACTTC
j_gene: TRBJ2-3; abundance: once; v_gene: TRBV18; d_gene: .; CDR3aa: CASSPRLQFRDTQYF; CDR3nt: TGTGCCAGCTCACCCCGTCTTCAGTTTCGAGATACGCAGTATTTT
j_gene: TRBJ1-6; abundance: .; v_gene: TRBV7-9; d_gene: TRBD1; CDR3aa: CASSSATGTGNSPLHF; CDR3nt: TGTGCCAGCAGCTCAGCCACCGGGACAGGGAATTCACCCCTCCACTTT
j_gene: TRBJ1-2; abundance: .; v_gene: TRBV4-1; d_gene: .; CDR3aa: CASSQVAREDYGYTF; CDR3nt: TGCGCCAGCAGCCAAGTGGCCAGGGAGGACTATGGCTACACCTTC
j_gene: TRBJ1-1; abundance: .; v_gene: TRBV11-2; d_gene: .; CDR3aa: CASSLVRGLNTEAFF; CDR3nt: TGTGCCAGCAGCTTAGTTAGGGGCCTGAACACTGAAGCTTTCTTT
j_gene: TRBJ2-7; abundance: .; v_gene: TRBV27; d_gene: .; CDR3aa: CASSSGISYEQYF; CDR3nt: TGTGCCAGCAGTTCCGGGATATCCTACGAGCAGTACTTC
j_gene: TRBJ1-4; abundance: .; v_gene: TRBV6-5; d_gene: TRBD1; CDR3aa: CASSYSGVGRGEKLFF; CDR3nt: TGTGCCAGCAGTTACTCCGGGGTGGGCAGGGGGGAAAAACTGTTTTTT